This TCR beta chain was sequenced in a study of control samples from healthy donors and cancer patients. Germline V gene lookup returns CDR1 SEHNR and CDR2 FQNEAQ (reference sequence). The length of the CDR3 is 15 residues. V gave up 1 base and J gave up 11 bases; unmatched junction bases: 10. The assay was immunoSEQ multiplex PCR, and TCRdb's table has in-frame clones only and misses some. The sample yields about 120,000 clones, over 85% seen once. The rearrangement uses TRBV7-9 and TRBJ1-1, with TRBD1 matching over 10 bases. Specimen: blood. The TCR comes from a man younger than 40 in good health. The CDR3 region is CASSLETGTGEPAFF. Written as DNA, the CDR3 is TGTGCCAGCAGCTTAGAAACCGGGACAGGGGAACCTGCTTTCTTT.